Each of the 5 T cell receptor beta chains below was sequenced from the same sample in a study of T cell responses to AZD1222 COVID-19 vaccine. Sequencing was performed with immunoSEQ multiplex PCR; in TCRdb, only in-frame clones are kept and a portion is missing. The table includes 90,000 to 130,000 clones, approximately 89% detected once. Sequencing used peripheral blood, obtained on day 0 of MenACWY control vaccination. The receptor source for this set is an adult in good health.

The CDR3 DNA reads TGTGCCAGCAGCATCGAACCAGGGGGTCACTATGGCTACACCTTC. As protein: CASSIEPGGHYGYTF. The chain uses TRBV7-9 and TRBJ1-2; 7 bases fit TRBD1. Germline V CDR1 and CDR2: SEHNR, FQNEAQ (reference sequence). CDR3 length: 15 residues. The J segment lost 3 bases and the V segment lost 5 bases, leaving 9 bases of the junction unmatched. Full variable domain (outside the CDR3, taken from reference TRBV7-9 and TRBJ1-2): DTGVSQNPRHKITKRGQNVTFRCDPISEHNRLYWYRQTLGQGPEFLTYFQNEAQLEKSRLLSDRFSAERPKGSFSTLEIQRTEQGDSAMYLCASSIEPGGHYGYTFGSGTRLTVV.

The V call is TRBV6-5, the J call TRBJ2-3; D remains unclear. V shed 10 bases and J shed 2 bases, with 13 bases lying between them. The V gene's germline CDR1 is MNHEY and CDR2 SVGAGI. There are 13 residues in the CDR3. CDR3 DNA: TGTGCCACCCACAGCCAGCCCACAGATACGCAGTATTTT. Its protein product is CATHSQPTDTQYF.

The CDR3 DNA reads TGTGCCAGCAGCCAAGCGCCGGGACAGGGGGCGGGAGGCTACACCTTC. This translates into CASSQAPGQGAGGYTF. The J gene is TRBJ1-2, the V gene TRBV14; TRBD1 aligns across 12 bases. The CDR3 runs 16 residues. J gave up 8 bases and V 1 base, and 8 bases lay outside the gene matches. CDR1 SGHDN and CDR2 FVKESK come from the germline V gene.

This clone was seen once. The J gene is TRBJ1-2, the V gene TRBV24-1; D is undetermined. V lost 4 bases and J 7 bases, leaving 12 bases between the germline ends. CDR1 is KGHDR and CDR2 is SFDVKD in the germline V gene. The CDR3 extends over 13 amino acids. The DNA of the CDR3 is TGTGCCACCAGTGAGCCGCCCCCCGGTGGCTACACCTTC. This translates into CATSEPPPGGYTF.

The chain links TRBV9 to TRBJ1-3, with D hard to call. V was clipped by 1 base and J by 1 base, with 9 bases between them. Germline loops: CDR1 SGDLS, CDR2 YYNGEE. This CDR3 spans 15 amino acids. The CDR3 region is CASSVWELSGNTIYF. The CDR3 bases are TGTGCCAGCAGCGTATGGGAACTATCTGGAAACACCATATATTTT.